These 26 T cell receptor beta chains were sequenced from one sample in a study of identical twins. TCRdb called the 5' RACE reads again in MiXCR, with one record for every CDR3 protein. The table lists some 760,000 distinct CDR3 sequences, roughly 18% of them singletons. These data are also associated with another study on T cells expressing NK-cell markers.

The sequencing sample was made of PBMCs. These receptors all come from a woman aged 18 to 35 in good health.

This clonotype has more than one count but fewer than ten. The V call is TRBV2, the J call TRBJ2-3; TRBD2 aligns across 13 bases. The CDR3 has 21 residues. The V gene end was trimmed by 9 bases and the J gene end by 0 bases; junction bases not matched to a gene: 21. The germline V gene encodes CDR1 SNHLY and CDR2 FYNNEI. In DNA, the CDR3 is TGTGCCAGACAATTCGGGCCGGGACTAGCGGGGCCCGACGCCAGCACAGATACGCAGTATTTT. Translating it yields CARQFGPGLAGPDASTDTQYF.

This clonotype was seen ten or more times. The CDR3 DNA is TGCGCCAGCAGCTGGCGAGCGGGGGGCTCCTACAATGAGCAGTTCTTC. This sequence encodes CASSWRAGGSYNEQFF. The chain couples TRBV5-1 to TRBJ2-1; 9 nucleotides agree with TRBD2. The length of the CDR3 is 16 residues. Germline CDR1 SGHRS, CDR2 YFSETQ. J gave up 0 bases and V 3 bases, and 4 bases lay outside the gene matches.

This clonotype was seen a handful of times. This chain connects TRBV29-1 to TRBJ2-3; the D is unclear. The CDR3 extends over 14 amino acids. In germline, CDR1 is SQVTM, CDR2 ANQGSEA. V dropped 1 base and J dropped 1 base, with 9 bases sitting between them. The CDR3 is CSVEGETGTDTQYF. The CDR3 DNA is TGCAGCGTTGAAGGGGAAACTGGCACAGATACGCAGTATTTT.

The table lists this clonotype with many counts. V gene TRBV20-1 combines with J gene TRBJ1-1; D call uncertain. CDR3 size: 13 residues. Germline CDR1 reads DFQATT; CDR2 reads SNEGSKA (reference sequence). Trimming shortened V by 1 base and J by 5 bases, and 11 bases separated the two germline ends. CDR3 DNA: TGCAGTGCTAGAGGTGAAAGGGAAACTGAAGCTTTCTTT. It is translated as CSARGERETEAFF.

The J gene is TRBJ1-6, the V gene TRBV7-2; 7 bases match TRBD1. The CDR3 loop spans 14 amino acids. From germline, CDR1 is SGHTA and CDR2 FQGNSA. V shed 5 bases, J shed 10 bases, and the junction held 8 bases outside the gene matches. The CDR3 DNA reads as TGTGCCAGCAGCGTAACAGGGGACGGGTCACCCCTCCACTTT. Its protein product is CASSVTGDGSPLHF.

Of note for this clonotype: Just one base apart from a much larger clone, this may be a read error. The chain couples TRBV3-1 to TRBJ1-6; TRBD1 matches 9 bases. V was pared by 3 bases and J by 7 bases, with 4 bases of the junction left unmatched. The germline gives CDR1 LGHDT, CDR2 YNNKEL (reference sequence). The CDR3 totals 15 residues. DNA of the CDR3: TGTGCCAGCAGCCACACCGGGACAGGGAATTCACCCCTCCACTTT. It is translated as CASSHTGTGNSPLHF.

This chain joins TRBV5-4 and TRBJ2-7; 8 bases align to TRBD1. This CDR3 comprises 20 residues. The J segment lost 3 bases and the V segment lost 4 bases, leaving 24 bases of the junction unmatched. CDR1 SGHNT and CDR2 YYREEE come from the germline V gene (reference sequence). The CDR3 spells CASSRWPSSLQGALRYEQYF. The DNA of the CDR3 is TGTGCCAGCAGCCGGTGGCCAAGTTCATTGCAGGGGGCGTTACGCTACGAGCAGTACTTC.

The chain uses TRBV9 and TRBJ2-1, with 9 positions matching TRBD2. This CDR3 has 16 residues. The V segment lost 7 bases and the J segment 7 bases; nucleotides outside the gene matches: 15. The germline V gene has CDR1 SGDLS and CDR2 YYNGEE. DNA of the CDR3: TGTGCCAGCGGGGACCAGCGGGAGGTTTCTAGTAATGAGCAGTTCTTC. Protein: CASGDQREVSSNEQFF.

This clonotype occurred a few times. The chain employs TRBV3-1 and TRBJ1-2; D unresolved. The CDR3 spans 13 residues. Trimming took off 1 base at V and 2 bases at J, with 5 bases between the two ends. From germline, CDR1 is LGHDT and CDR2 YNNKEL (reference sequence). The CDR3 sequence is CASSQAVNYGYTF. The CDR3 DNA follows: TGTGCCAGCAGCCAAGCAGTAAACTATGGCTACACCTTC.

V gene TRBV20-1 combines with J gene TRBJ2-5; no clear D gene. Germline V gene data show CDR1 as DFQATT and CDR2 as SNEGSKA (reference sequence). V lost 3 bases and J lost 7, with 6 bases in between. The CDR3 has 10 amino acids. The CDR3 loop is CSASGATQYF. The CDR3 region has the DNA TGCAGTGCTAGTGGAGCGACCCAGTACTTC.

This rearrangement joins TRBV7-9 to TRBJ2-7, with TRBD2 matching 8 bases. Germline-derived CDR1 and CDR2 are SEHNR and FQNEAQ (reference sequence). After removal of 2 bases from V and 3 bases from J, the junction contained 3 bases not matched to a gene. The CDR3 loop spans 14 amino acids. The CDR3 coding sequence is TGTGCCAGCAGCTTAAGTACTAGCGGCTACGAGCAGTACTTC. Residues: CASSLSTSGYEQYF.

CDR3 in DNA: TGCAGTGCTCGATGGACTAGCGGGCTTATCTACGAGCAGTACTTC. It encodes CSARWTSGLIYEQYF. V usage is TRBV20-1 and J usage is TRBJ2-7; TRBD2 aligns across 11 bases. In germline, CDR1 is DFQATT, CDR2 SNEGSKA (reference sequence). V was clipped by 5 bases and J by 3 bases; unmatched bases: 9. The CDR3 covers 15 residues.

This chain joins TRBV27 and TRBJ2-1; tentative D call: TRBD1 (5 bases). V dropped 1 base and J dropped 6 bases, with 16 bases sitting between them. CDR1 is MNHEY, CDR2 SMNVEV, per germline (reference sequence). The CDR3 is 16 amino acids. The CDR3 is CASSLLGALGFNEQFF. CDR3 DNA sequence: TGTGCCAGCAGTTTATTAGGGGCATTGGGATTCAATGAGCAGTTCTTC.

The rearrangement links TRBV6-2 or TRBV6-3 to TRBJ2-7; perhaps TRBD1 as D (5 bases). V was cut by 5 bases and J by 4 bases, with 12 bases left in between. This CDR3 is built from 13 residues. The V gene's germline CDR1 is MNHEY and CDR2 SVGEGT. The CDR3 here is CASSSLHRYEQYF. CDR3 DNA: TGTGCCAGCAGTAGCCTCCACAGGTACGAGCAGTACTTC.

This clonotype was seen many times. The chain has TRBV6-1 and TRBJ2-1, with 7 bases fitting TRBD1. With 5 bases clipped from V and 2 bases from J, the junction kept 6 bases outside the gene matches. The CDR3 runs 15 residues. CDR1 and CDR2 from the germline V gene are MNHNS and SASEGT. This CDR3 reads CASSRKGATYNEQFF. The CDR3 nucleotides read TGTGCCAGCAGTCGGAAGGGGGCCACCTACAATGAGCAGTTCTTC.

This clonotype was counted many times. The V call is TRBV12-3 or TRBV12-4, the J call TRBJ1-2; the D is unclear. CDR3 length: 13 residues. V was trimmed by 7 bases and J by 0 bases, leaving 9 bases between them. The CDR3 loop reads CASKRQANYGYTF. In nucleotides, the CDR3 is TGTGCCAGCAAGCGTCAGGCTAACTATGGCTACACCTTC.

This clonotype was seen only a few times. J is TRBJ2-3 and V is TRBV20-1; possibly TRBD1 for D (6 bases). Trimming left V 4 bases short and J 4 bases short, with 15 bases between. CDR3 length: 14 amino acids. Germline lookup yields CDR1 DFQATT and CDR2 SNEGSKA (reference sequence). The CDR3 reads CSATGRGVADTQYF. In DNA, the CDR3 is TGCAGTGCTACTGGCAGGGGAGTCGCAGATACGCAGTATTTT.

This clonotype has ten or more counts. The V call is TRBV6-1, the J call TRBJ1-3; D remains unclear. Germline assignment: CDR1 MNHNS and CDR2 SASEGT. Trimming stripped 3 bases from V and 2 bases from J, with 2 bases between. This CDR3 is 12 amino acids long. CDR3 region: CASSDPGNTIYF. Written as DNA, the CDR3 is TGTGCCAGCAGTGACCCTGGAAACACCATATATTTT.

The V call is TRBV6-1, the J call TRBJ1-2; the D gene is possibly TRBD1 (5 bases). Trimming left V 5 bases short and J 6 bases short, with 19 bases between. CDR1 is MNHNS and CDR2 is SASEGT in the germline V gene. The CDR3 spans 15 residues. The CDR3 DNA is TGTGCCAGCAGTTACGCGCTTTCAGGGTTTAATGGCTACACCTTC. Protein product: CASSYALSGFNGYTF.

The J gene is TRBJ2-7, the V gene TRBV5-4; D may be TRBD2 (5 bases). CDR3 length equals 16 residues. V gave up 4 bases and J gave up 0 bases, with 17 bases separating them. Germline CDR1 reads SGHNT; CDR2 reads YYREEE (reference sequence). The chain's CDR3 is CASSLLSGGSSYEQYF. CDR3 DNA sequence: TGTGCCAGCAGCCTGCTCTCCGGTGGGAGCTCCTACGAGCAGTACTTC.

The CDR3 region has the DNA TGTGCCAGCAGCTGGGGCCACACTGAAGCTTTCTTT. Translation: CASSWGHTEAFF. This chain links TRBV7-2 with TRBJ1-1; D may be TRBD1 (5 bases). This CDR3 is built from 12 residues. With 4 bases removed from V and 3 bases from J, the gap between germline ends came to 6 bases. CDR1 SGHTA and CDR2 FQGNSA come from the germline V gene.

This clonotype was detected ten times or more. V usage is TRBV10-1 and J usage is TRBJ2-1; 10 nucleotides line up with TRBD2. The CDR3 is 15 residues long. Germline trimming cut 0 bases from V and 7 bases from J; bases unmatched to any gene: 3. The germline gives CDR1 WNHNN, CDR2 SYGVQD (reference sequence). This chain's CDR3 is CASSESASGGNEQFF. The CDR3 DNA reads as TGCGCCAGCAGTGAGTCGGCTAGCGGGGGTAATGAGCAGTTCTTC.

This rearrangement joins TRBV7-9 to TRBJ2-7; 14 nucleotides line up with TRBD2. CDR1 is SEHNR, CDR2 FQNEAQ, per germline (reference sequence). The CDR3 spans 15 residues. V shed 1 base, J shed 5 bases, and the junction held 1 base outside the gene matches. For the CDR3, the DNA is TGTGCCAGCAGCTTAGGGACTAGCGGGAGGAACGAGCAGTACTTC. It is translated as CASSLGTSGRNEQYF.

Notes on this clonotype: Since the CDR3 does not end with the conserved phenylalanine or tryptophan, this likely comes from a read error. The DNA is left out, because the CDR3 cannot be placed on it with certainty; the CDR3 is given as TCRdb lists it. The rearrangement joins TRBV21-1 to TRBJ2-3; the table calls TRBD1, which could not be checked here. TRBV21-1 has pseudogene status. The CDR3 extends over 14 residues, inclusive of both ends. The CDR3 here is CASSKWRLCPYEFL.

This clonotype came up a few times. J is TRBJ2-1 and V is TRBV12-3 or TRBV12-4; D remains unclear. V lost 6 bases, J lost 2 bases, and 11 bases lay in between. The CDR3 contains 14 residues. CDR3 region: CASSPALPYNEQFF. Written as DNA, the CDR3 is TGTGCCAGCAGCCCCGCCCTTCCCTACAATGAGCAGTTCTTC.

A few counts support this clonotype. The chain has TRBV4-3 and TRBJ1-1; D gene uncertain. The CDR3 loop spans 15 amino acids. Germline V gene data show CDR1 as LGHNA and CDR2 as YSLEER. Trimming removed 1 base from V and 1 base from J, with 10 bases in between. CDR3 residues: CASSQGSTWNTEAFF. CDR3 bases: TGCGCCAGCAGCCAAGGATCCACCTGGAACACTGAAGCTTTCTTT.